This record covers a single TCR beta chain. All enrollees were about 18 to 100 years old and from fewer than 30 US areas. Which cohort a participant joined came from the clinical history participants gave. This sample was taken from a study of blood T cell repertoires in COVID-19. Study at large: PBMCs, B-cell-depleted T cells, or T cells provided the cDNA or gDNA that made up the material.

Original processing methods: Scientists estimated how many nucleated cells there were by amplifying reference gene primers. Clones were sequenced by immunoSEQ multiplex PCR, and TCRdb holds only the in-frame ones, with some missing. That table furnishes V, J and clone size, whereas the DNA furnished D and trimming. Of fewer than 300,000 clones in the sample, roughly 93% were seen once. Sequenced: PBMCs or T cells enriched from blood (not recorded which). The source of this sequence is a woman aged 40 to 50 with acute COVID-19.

The CDR3 coding sequence is TGTGCCAGCAGTATAGGAGGGAGGGCCGGTGAGCAGTACTTC. Translating it yields CASSIGGRAGEQYF. The chain links TRBV6-2 or TRBV6-3 to TRBJ2-7; 7 nucleotides line up with TRBD2. The germline CDR1 and CDR2 sequences are MNHEY and SVGEGT. Losses at the gene ends were 5 bases for V and 7 bases for J; bases not matched to a gene: 11. The CDR3 contains 14 residues.